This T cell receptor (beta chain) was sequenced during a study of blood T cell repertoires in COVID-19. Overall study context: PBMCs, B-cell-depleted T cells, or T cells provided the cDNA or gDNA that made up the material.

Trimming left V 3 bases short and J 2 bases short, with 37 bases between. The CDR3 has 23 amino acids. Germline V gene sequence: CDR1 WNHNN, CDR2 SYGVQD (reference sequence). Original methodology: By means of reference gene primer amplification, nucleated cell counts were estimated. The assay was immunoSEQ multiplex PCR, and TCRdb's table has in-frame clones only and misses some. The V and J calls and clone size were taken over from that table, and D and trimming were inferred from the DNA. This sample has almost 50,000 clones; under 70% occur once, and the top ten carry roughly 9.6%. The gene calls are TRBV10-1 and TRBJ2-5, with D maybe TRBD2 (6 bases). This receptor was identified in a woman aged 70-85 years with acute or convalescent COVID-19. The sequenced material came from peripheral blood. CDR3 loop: CASSDDPIDRSPDSGWEQETQYF. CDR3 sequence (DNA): TGCGCCAGCAGTGACGATCCTATCGATCGGAGCCCCGACAGCGGGTGGGAACAAGAGACCCAGTACTTC.